This T cell receptor (beta chain) was documented in a study of immune evolution from preneoplasia to lung adenocarcinoma. Study results and caveats: Normal lung had the highest top T cell clone frequencies. Normal lung had highest clonality; later lesions appeared denser, more diverse. T cell clonality was higher in KRAS-mutant than EGFR-mutant or wild-type nodules.

To note about this clone: Its antigen remains unidentified. One junction end does not reproduce the germline sequence, and a read error may be involved.

TCRdb keeps only in-frame clones here, not all; method: immunoSEQ multiplex PCR. The table lists 39,000 or so clones, around 80% of them singletons, with around 4.5% in the top ten. Germline V lookup: CDR1 SGHRS, CDR2 YFSETQ. The CDR3 is made up of 16 amino acids. What was sequenced was FFPE invasive lung adenocarcinoma tissue. The rearrangement uses TRBV5-1 and TRBJ2-5, with TRBD1 as a possible D gene (5 bases). The TCR was taken from a person in their sixties or seventies with lung adenocarcinoma. CDR3 residues: CASSYESGQGPETQYF. Written as DNA, the CDR3 is TGCGCTAGCAGCTATGAGAGTGGTCAGGGCCCAGAGACCCAGTACTTC.